The sequence of this T cell receptor beta chain was determined in a study of T-cell memory formation after mild COVID-19. Study-level background: TCR clustering was largely donor specific.

Germline CDR1 is WSHSY and CDR2 is SAAADI. CDR3 length: 15 residues. V was trimmed by 6 bases and J by 4 bases, leaving 15 bases between them. From the 5' RACE reads, TCRdb called clonotypes with MiXCR, one entry per CDR3 protein. The table includes more than 150,000 distinct CDR3 sequences, about a fifth detected once. V gene TRBV10-2 combines with J gene TRBJ2-2; D unresolved. The sequenced sample was PBMCs or a T cell subset sorted from them (not recorded which). This TCR came from an adult woman who had mild COVID-19 (a few samples of this study predate the infection). Cell type and time point are not known. The CDR3, as DNA: TGCGCCAGCAGCTCAAGCGATACGGTCACCGGGGAGCTGTTTTTT. It specifies CASSSSDTVTGELFF.